These 26 T cell receptor beta chains came from one sample sequenced in a study of EBV T-cell therapy then PD-1 blockade in nasopharyngeal carcinoma. Profiled with immunoSEQ multiplex PCR; TCRdb holds only in-frame clones, not every one. Found here are over 15,000 clones, roughly 83% of them singletons; the top ten hold more than 25%. Their target antigens are unknown. Documented treatment: AdE1-LMPpoly-expanded autologous EBV-specific T-cell therapy followed by anti-PD-1 nivolumab. Specimen: CD8+ T cells from blood, collected at approximately day 30 from a patient whose treatment included autologous EBV-specific T cells and nivolumab. The receptors shown here come from a man aged 35 to 55 with nasopharyngeal carcinoma.

The chain carries TRBV10-3 and TRBJ1-2, with TRBD1 identical over 7 bases. The CDR3 is 16 residues long. Germline V gives CDR1 ENHRY, CDR2 SYGVKD. The V and J ends lost 3 bases and 8 bases, in that order; junction bases with no gene match: 15. The CDR3 nucleotides read TGTGCCATCAGTGACTTCCCGGCAGGGGGGGGTGAAGGCTACACCTTC. Translated, it gives CAISDFPAGGGEGYTF.

The CDR3 nucleotides read TGTGCCAGCAGCCTTGGGACCGGTCTTCCTAGCACAGATACGCAGTATTTT. Translated: CASSLGTGLPSTDTQYF. The chain employs TRBV9 and TRBJ2-3; D might be TRBD1 or TRBD2, each matching 5 bases. The V gene lost 4 bases and the J gene lost 0 bases, with 18 bases spanning the gap. The CDR3 has 17 amino acids. The germline V gene encodes CDR1 SGDLS and CDR2 YYNGEE.

The V and J genes are TRBV5-4 and TRBJ2-3; 9 nucleotides agree with TRBD1. CDR3 length equals 17 residues. V lost 4 bases and J lost 4; bases outside the gene matches: 13. CDR1 and CDR2 (germline): SGHNT, YYREEE (reference sequence). Here the CDR3 DNA reads TGTGCCAGCAGCATACCTGGGACAGGGTCGACTCCAGATACGCAGTATTTT. Protein sequence: CASSIPGTGSTPDTQYF.

The chain employs TRBV4-1 and TRBJ2-5; possibly TRBD1 or TRBD2 for D (5 bases each). The V gene's germline CDR1 is MGHRA and CDR2 YSYEKL. The ends were cut back, 3 bases at V and 2 bases at J, with 13 bases in the middle. The CDR3 is 15 amino acids. In DNA form, the CDR3 reads TGCGCCAGCAGCCAGGGGGAAGGGGTACAAGAGACCCAGTACTTC. Amino acids: CASSQGEGVQETQYF.

The V and J genes are TRBV9 and TRBJ2-3; D is uncertain. This CDR3 spans 17 amino acids. Germline values: CDR1 SGDLS, CDR2 YYNGEE. Trimming removed 4 bases from V and 1 base from J, with 19 bases in between. CDR3 residues: CASSLVYALHGTDTQYF. In DNA form, the CDR3 reads TGTGCCAGCAGCCTTGTTTATGCGCTACACGGCACAGATACGCAGTATTTT.

The J gene is TRBJ2-7, the V gene TRBV19; 11 bases fit TRBD1. With 6 bases clipped from V and 7 bases from J, the junction kept 8 bases outside the gene matches. Germline loops: CDR1 LNHDA, CDR2 SQIVND (reference sequence). CDR3 size: 14 residues. CDR3 coding DNA: TGTGCCAGTAGCCTCCGGGACAGGGGGATGGAGCAGTACTTC. Translation: CASSLRDRGMEQYF.

The chain employs TRBV14 and TRBJ2-7, with D uncertain. This CDR3 has 14 residues. V lost 1 base and J lost 7, with 14 bases in between. Germline CDR1 is SGHDN and CDR2 is FVKESK. The CDR3 is CASSQVHPPREQYF. CDR3 sequence (DNA): TGTGCCAGCAGCCAAGTTCATCCCCCTCGGGAGCAGTACTTC.

V gene TRBV27 combines with J gene TRBJ1-2; D is undetermined. V was pared by 4 bases and J by 0 bases, with 15 bases between. Germline V gives CDR1 MNHEY, CDR2 SMNVEV (reference sequence). The CDR3 runs to 16 residues. CDR3 in amino acids: CASSSETDVPNYGYTF. Written as DNA, the CDR3 is TGTGCCAGCAGTTCAGAAACGGACGTTCCTAACTATGGCTACACCTTC.

This clone is a singleton in its sample. The rearrangement uses TRBV4-1 and TRBJ2-1, with 7 positions matching TRBD1. In germline, CDR1 is MGHRA, CDR2 YSYEKL. This CDR3 spans 15 amino acids. J was trimmed by 5 bases and V by 4 bases; bases with no gene match: 8. This CDR3 is CASSLTGSGNNEQFF. The CDR3 DNA reads as TGCGCCAGCAGCCTGACAGGGTCCGGCAACAATGAGCAGTTCTTC.

The chain employs TRBV7-2 and TRBJ1-2; a weak D match, TRBD1 (5 bases). V lost 0 bases, J lost 8 bases, and 10 bases lay in between. The CDR3 consists of 13 residues. From germline, CDR1 is SGHTA and CDR2 FQGNSA. CDR3 nucleotides: TGTGCCAGCAGCTTAGCGATAAGGGGCGGCTACACCTTC. Residues: CASSLAIRGGYTF.

This chain joins TRBV3-1 (or the pseudogene TRBV3-2) and TRBJ1-3; D gene ambiguous. This CDR3 is 15 amino acids long. The V and J ends lost 5 bases and 0 bases respectively, with 11 bases between them. Germline V gene data show CDR1 as LGHDT and CDR2 as YNNKEL (reference sequence). As DNA, the CDR3 is TGTGCCAGCAGCGATCGACTGAACTCTGGAAACACCATATATTTT. Translation: CASSDRLNSGNTIYF.

This clone is a singleton in its sample. CDR3 protein: CAIFPGTGGTEAFF. The CDR3 nucleotides read TGTGCCATTTTTCCCGGGACAGGGGGAACTGAAGCTTTCTTT. The chain combines TRBV10-3 with TRBJ1-1, with 11 positions matching TRBD1. V was pared by 9 bases and J by 5 bases, with 8 bases of the junction left unmatched. The V gene's germline CDR1 is ENHRY and CDR2 SYGVKD. The CDR3 length is 14 residues.

The chain has TRBV9 and TRBJ1-4, with TRBD1 matching 10 bases. J was trimmed by 8 bases and V by 3 bases; bases with no gene match: 1. CDR1 is SGDLS and CDR2 is YYNGEE in the germline V gene. The CDR3 contains 13 residues. The DNA for the CDR3 is TGTGCCAGCAGCGGACAGGGGGCGGAAAAACTGTTTTTT. Its protein product is CASSGQGAEKLFF. The full variable domain, in which reference TRBV9 and TRBJ1-4 provide the parts outside the CDR3, is DSGVTQTPKHLITATGQRVTLRCSPRSGDLSVYWYQQSLDQGLQFLIQYYNGEERAKGNILERFSAQQFPDLHSELNLSSLELGDSALYFCASSGQGAEKLFFGSGTQLSVL.

This chain links TRBV7-3 with TRBJ1-1; D is unclear. The V end was cut by 1 base, the J end by 4 bases, with 10 bases between. The CDR3 sequence is 14 residues long. CDR1 SGHTA and CDR2 FQGTGA come from the germline V gene. CDR3 sequence reads: CASSLNGWGTEAFF. For the CDR3, the DNA is TGTGCCAGCAGCTTAAATGGGTGGGGCACTGAAGCTTTCTTT.

V is TRBV9 and J is TRBJ1-2, with 7 bases identical to TRBD1. The ends lost 2 bases at V and 1 base at J; junction bases unmatched: 5. The CDR3 spans 15 residues. Germline assignment: CDR1 SGDLS and CDR2 YYNGEE. CDR3 in DNA: TGTGCCAGCAGCGTCTCCCGGGACAGTAACTATGGCTACACCTTC. Translation: CASSVSRDSNYGYTF.

This clone was seen once. The chain carries TRBV5-1 and TRBJ1-5; D is uncertain. The CDR3 is 14 amino acids. V was trimmed by 4 bases and J by 7 bases, leaving 15 bases between them. Germline CDR1 reads SGHRS; CDR2 reads YFSETQ. The CDR3 DNA reads TGCGCCAGCAGCCCCCTACCCCGCGGGCAGCCCCAGCATTTT. This sequence encodes CASSPLPRGQPQHF.

This sequence joins TRBV14 and TRBJ2-7; no reliable D call. The CDR3 spans 15 residues. Deletions cut 0 bases from V and 2 bases from J, with 11 bases between. Germline values: CDR1 SGHDN, CDR2 FVKESK. For the CDR3, the DNA is TGTGCCAGCAGCCAAGAGTCTAGGCCGCCCTACGAGCAGTACTTC. Translation gives CASSQESRPPYEQYF.

The rearrangement joins TRBV6-2 or TRBV6-3 to TRBJ1-5; TRBD1 might be the D (5 bases). Germline loops: CDR1 MNHEY, CDR2 SVGEGT. This CDR3 is built from 19 residues. Between the trimmed V and J ends, which lost 0 bases and 1 base, there was a span of 19 bases. The chain's CDR3 is CASSYSFRGRGGSNQPQHF. In nucleotides, the CDR3 is TGTGCCAGCAGTTACTCGTTCCGGGGCCGCGGGGGGAGCAATCAGCCCCAGCATTTT.

The chain carries TRBV7-4 and TRBJ2-6; 7 bases align to TRBD1. Germline V gene sequence: CDR1 SGHVT, CDR2 SQSDAQ. The CDR3 has 19 residues. V was clipped by 5 bases and J by 0 bases; unmatched bases: 13. This CDR3 reads CASSSRGYGVPSGANVLTF. The CDR3 DNA follows: TGTGCCAGCAGCAGCAGGGGGTACGGGGTACCCTCTGGGGCCAACGTCCTGACTTTC.

The CDR3 loop reads CASWVNRVGAEAFF. The DNA for the CDR3 is TGTGCCAGCTGGGTTAACAGGGTTGGCGCTGAAGCTTTCTTT. This sequence joins TRBV6-1 and TRBJ1-1, with a weak D call TRBD1 (6 bases). This CDR3 comprises 14 residues. V lost 8 bases and J 6 bases, leaving 19 bases between the germline ends. CDR1 is MNHNS, CDR2 SASEGT, per germline.

The chain recombines TRBV19 with TRBJ1-4; 7 bases line up with TRBD1. The CDR3 has 14 residues. The V and J ends lost 5 bases and 3 bases, in that order; junction bases with no gene match: 3. From germline, CDR1 is LNHDA and CDR2 SQIVND (reference sequence). CDR3 DNA: TGTGCCAGTAGTCCGGGACAGCCTAATGAAAAACTGTTTTTT. The encoded protein is CASSPGQPNEKLFF.

This clone was seen just once. The J gene is TRBJ1-4, the V gene TRBV7-9; possibly TRBD1 for D (5 bases). Germline CDR1 reads SEHNR; CDR2 reads FQNEAQ (reference sequence). The CDR3 consists of 17 residues. V was pared by 1 base and J by 1 base, with 13 bases between. Here the CDR3 DNA reads TGTGCCAGCAGCTTAGAGGCAGGGTCGGGAACTAATGAAAAACTGTTTTTT. Its protein is CASSLEAGSGTNEKLFF. Looking up the rest from reference TRBV7-9 and TRBJ1-4 gives the full variable domain: DTGVSQNPRHKITKRGQNVTFRCDPISEHNRLYWYRQTLGQGPEFLTYFQNEAQLEKSRLLSDRFSAERPKGSFSTLEIQRTEQGDSAMYLCASSLEAGSGTNEKLFFGSGTQLSVL.

The CDR3 loop reads CASSGLAGGNEQFF. For the CDR3, the DNA is TGTGCCAGCAGTGGACTAGCGGGGGGCAATGAGCAGTTCTTC. The chain has TRBV6-4 and TRBJ2-1; TRBD2 aligns across 13 bases. V shed 4 bases and J 6 bases; nucleotides not matched to a gene: 0. The V gene's germline CDR1 is MRHNA and CDR2 SNTAGT. This CDR3 is built from 14 residues.

The V call is TRBV9, the J call TRBJ2-1; TRBD2 agrees at 8 bases. The V and J ends lost 0 bases and 5 bases, in that order; junction bases with no gene match: 4. Germline loops: CDR1 SGDLS, CDR2 YYNGEE. This CDR3 is 15 amino acids long. CDR3 coding DNA: TGTGCCAGCAGCGTAGTGGCGGGGGGAAACAATGAGCAGTTCTTC. This sequence encodes CASSVVAGGNNEQFF. The full variable domain, with the rest looked up from reference TRBV9 and TRBJ2-1, is DSGVTQTPKHLITATGQRVTLRCSPRSGDLSVYWYQQSLDQGLQFLIQYYNGEERAKGNILERFSAQQFPDLHSELNLSSLELGDSALYFCASSVVAGGNNEQFFGPGTRLTVL.

The V call is TRBV15, the J call TRBJ1-4; a possible D gene is TRBD1 (6 bases). Germline values: CDR1 LNHNV, CDR2 YYDKDF (reference sequence). The CDR3 contains 16 residues. Deletions cut 0 bases from V and 7 bases from J, with 15 bases between. The CDR3: CATSRELGAEGEKLFF. DNA of the CDR3: TGTGCCACCAGCAGAGAGTTGGGGGCGGAGGGTGAAAAACTGTTTTTT.

The rearrangement joins TRBV2 to TRBJ1-4; a possible D gene is TRBD1 (5 bases). This CDR3 contains 16 residues. Trimming left V 3 bases short and J 0 bases short, with 11 bases between. The V gene's germline CDR1 is SNHLY and CDR2 FYNNEI. The CDR3 sequence: CASSDPRESTNEKLFF. CDR3 sequence (DNA): TGTGCCAGCAGTGATCCCAGGGAATCAACTAATGAAAAACTGTTTTTT.